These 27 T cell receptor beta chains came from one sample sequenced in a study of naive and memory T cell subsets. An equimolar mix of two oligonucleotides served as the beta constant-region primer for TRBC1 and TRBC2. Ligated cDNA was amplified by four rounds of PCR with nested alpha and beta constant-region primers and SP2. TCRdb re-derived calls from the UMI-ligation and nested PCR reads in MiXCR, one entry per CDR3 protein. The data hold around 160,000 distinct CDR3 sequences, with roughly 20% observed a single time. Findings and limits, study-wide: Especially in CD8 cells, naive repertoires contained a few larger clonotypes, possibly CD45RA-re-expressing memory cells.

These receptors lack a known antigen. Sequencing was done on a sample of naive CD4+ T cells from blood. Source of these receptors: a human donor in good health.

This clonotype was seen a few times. The CDR3 bases are TGCGCCAGCAGGGGCAGCTCCTACGAGCAGTACTTC. Protein product: CASRGSSYEQYF. The genes are TRBV5-1 and TRBJ2-7, with D uncertain. CDR3 length: 12 residues. The germline V and J ends were trimmed by 5 bases and 0 bases, with 6 bases remaining between them. Germline loops: CDR1 SGHRS, CDR2 YFSETQ.

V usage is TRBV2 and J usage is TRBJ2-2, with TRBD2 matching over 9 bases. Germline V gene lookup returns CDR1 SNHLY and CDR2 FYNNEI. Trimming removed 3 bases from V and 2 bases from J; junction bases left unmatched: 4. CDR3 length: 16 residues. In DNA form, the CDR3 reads TGTGCCAGCAGTGATCTAGCGGGATCTAACACCGGGGAGCTGTTTTTT. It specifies CASSDLAGSNTGELFF.

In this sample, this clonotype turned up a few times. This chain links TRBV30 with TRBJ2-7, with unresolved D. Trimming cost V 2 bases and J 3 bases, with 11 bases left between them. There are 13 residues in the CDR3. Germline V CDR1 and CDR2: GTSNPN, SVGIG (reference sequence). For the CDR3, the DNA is TGTGCCTGGAGTATATGGGCAAGCTACGAGCAGTACTTC. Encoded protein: CAWSIWASYEQYF.

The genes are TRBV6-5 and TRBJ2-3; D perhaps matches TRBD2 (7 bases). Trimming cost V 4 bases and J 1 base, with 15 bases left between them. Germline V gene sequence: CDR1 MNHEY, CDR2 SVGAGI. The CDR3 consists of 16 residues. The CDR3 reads CASSFLRGAGTDTQYF. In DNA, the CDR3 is TGTGCCAGCAGTTTCCTACGGGGGGCAGGCACAGATACGCAGTATTTT.

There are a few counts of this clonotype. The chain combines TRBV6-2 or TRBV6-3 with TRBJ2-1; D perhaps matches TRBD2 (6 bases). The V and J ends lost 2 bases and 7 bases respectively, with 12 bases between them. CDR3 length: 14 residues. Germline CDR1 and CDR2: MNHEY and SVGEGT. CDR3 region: CASSYERVGNEQFF. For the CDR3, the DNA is TGTGCCAGCAGTTACGAGCGGGTAGGGAATGAGCAGTTCTTC.

CDR3 residues: CASSLGQFRAFF. CDR3 nucleotide sequence: TGTGCCAGCAGTTTGGGTCAATTTCGGGCTTTCTTT. This chain links TRBV28 with TRBJ1-1; D not certain. Trimming shortened V by 3 bases and J by 11 bases, and 13 bases separated the two germline ends. There are 12 residues in the CDR3. Germline V gene sequence: CDR1 MDHEN, CDR2 SYDVKM. Complete variable domain (other parts from reference TRBV28 and TRBJ1-1): DVKVTQSSRYLVKRTGEKVFLECVQDMDHENMFWYRQDPGLGLRLIYFSYDVKMKEKGDIPEGYSVSREKKERFSLILESASTNQTSMYLCASSLGQFRAFFGQGTRLTVV.

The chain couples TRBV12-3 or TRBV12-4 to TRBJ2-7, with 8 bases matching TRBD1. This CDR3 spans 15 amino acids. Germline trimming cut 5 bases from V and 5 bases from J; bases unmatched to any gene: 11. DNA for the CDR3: TGTGCCAGCAGTCGGACAGGGAGTTTTGGGAACGAGCAGTACTTC. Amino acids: CASSRTGSFGNEQYF.

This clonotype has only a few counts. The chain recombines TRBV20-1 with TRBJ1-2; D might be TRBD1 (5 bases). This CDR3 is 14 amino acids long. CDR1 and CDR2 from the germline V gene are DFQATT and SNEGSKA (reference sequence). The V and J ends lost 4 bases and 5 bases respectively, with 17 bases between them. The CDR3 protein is CSATRDLETYGYTF. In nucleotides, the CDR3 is TGCAGTGCTACCAGGGATTTAGAGACATATGGCTACACCTTC.

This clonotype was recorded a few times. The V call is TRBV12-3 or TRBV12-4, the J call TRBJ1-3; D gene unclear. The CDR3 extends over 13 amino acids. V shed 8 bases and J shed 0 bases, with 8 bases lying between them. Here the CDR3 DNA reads TGTGCCAGCGTCCGGTTCTCTGGAAACACCATATATTTT. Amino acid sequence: CASVRFSGNTIYF.

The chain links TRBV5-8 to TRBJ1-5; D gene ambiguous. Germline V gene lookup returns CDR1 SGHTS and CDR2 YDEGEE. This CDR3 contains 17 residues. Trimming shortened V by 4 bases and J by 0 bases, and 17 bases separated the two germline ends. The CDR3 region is CASSLKKRGYSNQPQHF. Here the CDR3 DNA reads TGTGCCAGCAGCCTAAAAAAACGGGGTTATAGCAATCAGCCCCAGCATTTT. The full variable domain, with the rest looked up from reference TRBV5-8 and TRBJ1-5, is EAGVTQSPTHLIKTRGQQATLRCSPISGHTSVYWYQQALGLGLQFLLWYDEGEERNRGNFPPRFSGRQFPNYSSELNVNALELEDSALYLCASSLKKRGYSNQPQHFGDGTRLSIL.

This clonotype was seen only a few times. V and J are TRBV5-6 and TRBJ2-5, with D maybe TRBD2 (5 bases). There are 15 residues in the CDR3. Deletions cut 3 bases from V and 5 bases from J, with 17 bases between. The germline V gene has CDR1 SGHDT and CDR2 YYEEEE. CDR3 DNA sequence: TGTGCCAGCAGCTCGGACTCGAAAGTGCGGGAGACCCAGTACTTC. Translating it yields CASSSDSKVRETQYF.

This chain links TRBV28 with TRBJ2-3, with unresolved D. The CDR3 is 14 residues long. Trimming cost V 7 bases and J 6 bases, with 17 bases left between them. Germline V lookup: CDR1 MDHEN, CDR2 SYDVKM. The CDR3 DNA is TGTGCCAGCAACGTTCCCTGGCCCCGGGATACGCAGTATTTT. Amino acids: CASNVPWPRDTQYF.

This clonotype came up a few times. CDR3 nucleotide sequence: TGTGCCAGCAGCTCAGAAGCCCGGGGGCGCCTTTACAATGAGCAGTTCTTC. It yields the protein CASSSEARGRLYNEQFF. This chain joins TRBV7-6 and TRBJ2-1; D may be TRBD1 or TRBD2 (6 bases each). V lost 4 bases, J lost 4 bases, and 20 bases lay in between. The CDR3 is 17 amino acids. Germline CDR1 is SGHVS and CDR2 is FNYEAQ.

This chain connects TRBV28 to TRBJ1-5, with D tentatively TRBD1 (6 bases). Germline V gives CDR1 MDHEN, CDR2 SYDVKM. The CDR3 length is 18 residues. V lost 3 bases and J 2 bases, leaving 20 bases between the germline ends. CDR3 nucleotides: TGTGCCAGCAGTTTCTACAGGGCCCGGGCGGGAGGCAATCAGCCCCAGCATTTT. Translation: CASSFYRARAGGNQPQHF.

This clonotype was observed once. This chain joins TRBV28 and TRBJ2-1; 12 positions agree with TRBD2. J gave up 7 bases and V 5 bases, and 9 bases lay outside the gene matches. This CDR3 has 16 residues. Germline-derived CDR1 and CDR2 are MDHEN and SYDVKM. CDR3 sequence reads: CASSISLAGGANEQFF. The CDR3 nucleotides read TGTGCCAGCAGTATCTCACTAGCGGGAGGAGCGAATGAGCAGTTCTTC.

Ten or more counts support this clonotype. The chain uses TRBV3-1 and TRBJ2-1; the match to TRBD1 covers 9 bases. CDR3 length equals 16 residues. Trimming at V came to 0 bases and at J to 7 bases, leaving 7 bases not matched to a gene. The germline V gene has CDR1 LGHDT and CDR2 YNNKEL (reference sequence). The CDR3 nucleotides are TGTGCCAGCAGCCAAGAAGCCCGGACAGGGGCGAATGAGCAGTTCTTC. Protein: CASSQEARTGANEQFF.

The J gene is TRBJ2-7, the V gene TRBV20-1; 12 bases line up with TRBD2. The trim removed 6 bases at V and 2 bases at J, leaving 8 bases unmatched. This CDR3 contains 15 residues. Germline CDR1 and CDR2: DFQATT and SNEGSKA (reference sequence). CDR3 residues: CSAPDPSGRAYEQYF. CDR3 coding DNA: TGCAGTGCCCCTGACCCTAGCGGGAGGGCCTACGAGCAGTACTTC.

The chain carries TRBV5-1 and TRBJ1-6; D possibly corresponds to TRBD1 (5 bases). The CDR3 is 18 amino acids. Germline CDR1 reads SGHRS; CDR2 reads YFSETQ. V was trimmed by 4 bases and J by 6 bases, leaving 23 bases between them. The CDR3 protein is CASSMRTLKRGLNSPLHF. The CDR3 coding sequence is TGCGCCAGCAGCATGCGGACCCTGAAGCGGGGCCTTAATTCACCCCTCCACTTT. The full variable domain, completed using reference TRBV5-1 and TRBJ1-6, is KAGVTQTPRYLIKTRGQQVTLSCSPISGHRSVSWYQQTPGQGLQFLFEYFSETQRNKGNFPGRFSGRQFSNSRSEMNVSTLELGDSALYLCASSMRTLKRGLNSPLHFGNGTRLTVT.

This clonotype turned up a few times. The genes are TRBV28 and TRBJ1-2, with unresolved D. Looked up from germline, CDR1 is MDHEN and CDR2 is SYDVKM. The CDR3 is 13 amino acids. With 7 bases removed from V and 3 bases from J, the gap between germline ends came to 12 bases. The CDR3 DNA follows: TGTGCCAGCAACTCAGGCGGGGACTATGGCTACACCTTC. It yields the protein CASNSGGDYGYTF.

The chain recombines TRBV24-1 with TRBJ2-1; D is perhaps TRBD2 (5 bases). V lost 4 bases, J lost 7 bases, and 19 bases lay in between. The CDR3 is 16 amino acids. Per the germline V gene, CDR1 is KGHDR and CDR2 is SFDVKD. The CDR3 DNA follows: TGTGCCACCAGTGACCAACATCCTACTAGAGGGAATGAGCAGTTCTTC. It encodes CATSDQHPTRGNEQFF.

The CDR3 DNA reads TGTGCCAGCAGCTTAAATGCAGAAGAGAAAGGCTACACCTTC. It yields the protein CASSLNAEEKGYTF. V gene TRBV7-3 combines with J gene TRBJ1-2; D not certain. The germline V and J ends were trimmed by 1 base and 8 bases, with 14 bases remaining between them. The CDR3 is 14 residues long. CDR1 is SGHTA and CDR2 is FQGTGA in the germline V gene.

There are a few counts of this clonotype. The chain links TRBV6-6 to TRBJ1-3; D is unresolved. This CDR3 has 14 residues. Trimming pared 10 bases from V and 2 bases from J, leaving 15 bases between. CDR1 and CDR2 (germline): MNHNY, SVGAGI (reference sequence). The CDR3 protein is CATARIGTGNTIYF. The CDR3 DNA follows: TGTGCCACAGCGAGAATAGGGACTGGAAACACCATATATTTT.

The CDR3 DNA follows: TGTGCCAGCAGCCTCCCGGGGGGCGGGGTGACCCAGTACTTC. Its protein product is CASSLPGGGVTQYF. The chain recombines TRBV28 with TRBJ2-5; D is possibly TRBD2 (7 bases). Trimming stripped 6 bases from V and 7 bases from J, with 18 bases between. Germline assignment: CDR1 MDHEN and CDR2 SYDVKM. The CDR3 spans 14 residues.

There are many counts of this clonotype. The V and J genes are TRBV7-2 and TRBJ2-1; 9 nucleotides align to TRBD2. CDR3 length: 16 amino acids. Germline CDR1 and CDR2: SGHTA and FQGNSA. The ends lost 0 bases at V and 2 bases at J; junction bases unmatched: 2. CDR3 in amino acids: CASSLALAGAYNEQFF. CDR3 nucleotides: TGTGCCAGCAGCTTAGCGTTAGCGGGAGCCTACAATGAGCAGTTCTTC.

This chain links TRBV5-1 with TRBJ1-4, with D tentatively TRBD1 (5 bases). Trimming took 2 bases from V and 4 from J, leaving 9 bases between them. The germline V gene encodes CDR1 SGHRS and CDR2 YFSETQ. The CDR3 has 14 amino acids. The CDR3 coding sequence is TGCGCCAGCAGCTTCGACAGAAGTAATGAAAAACTGTTTTTT. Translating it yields CASSFDRSNEKLFF. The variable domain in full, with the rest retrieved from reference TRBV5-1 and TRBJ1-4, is KAGVTQTPRYLIKTRGQQVTLSCSPISGHRSVSWYQQTPGQGLQFLFEYFSETQRNKGNFPGRFSGRQFSNSRSEMNVSTLELGDSALYLCASSFDRSNEKLFFGSGTQLSVL.

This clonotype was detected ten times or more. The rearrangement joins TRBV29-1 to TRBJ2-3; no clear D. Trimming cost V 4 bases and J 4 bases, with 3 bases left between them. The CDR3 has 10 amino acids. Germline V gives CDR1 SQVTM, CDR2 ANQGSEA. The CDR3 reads CSVGADTQYF. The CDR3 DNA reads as TGCAGCGTTGGGGCAGATACGCAGTATTTT.

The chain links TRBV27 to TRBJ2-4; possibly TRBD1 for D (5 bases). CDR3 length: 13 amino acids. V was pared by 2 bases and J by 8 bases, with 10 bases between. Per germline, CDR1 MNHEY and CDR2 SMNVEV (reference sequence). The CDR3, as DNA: TGTGCCAGCAGTTTAAGGGGTGCGGACATTCAGTACTTC. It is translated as CASSLRGADIQYF.